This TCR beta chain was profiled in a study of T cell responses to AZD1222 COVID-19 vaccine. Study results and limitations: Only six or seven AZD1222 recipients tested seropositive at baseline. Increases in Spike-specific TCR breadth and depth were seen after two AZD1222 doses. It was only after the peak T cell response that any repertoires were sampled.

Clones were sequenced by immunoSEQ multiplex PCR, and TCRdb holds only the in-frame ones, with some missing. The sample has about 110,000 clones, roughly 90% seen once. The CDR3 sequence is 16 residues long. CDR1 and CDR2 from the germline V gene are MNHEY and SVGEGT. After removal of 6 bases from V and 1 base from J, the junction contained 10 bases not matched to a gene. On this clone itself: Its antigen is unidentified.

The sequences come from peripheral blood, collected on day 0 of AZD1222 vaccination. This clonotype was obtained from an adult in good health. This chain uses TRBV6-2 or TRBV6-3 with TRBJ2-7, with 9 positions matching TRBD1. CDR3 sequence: CASSFSSGQGSYEQYF. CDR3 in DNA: TGTGCCAGCAGCTTCTCCTCGGGACAGGGTTCCTACGAGCAGTACTTC.